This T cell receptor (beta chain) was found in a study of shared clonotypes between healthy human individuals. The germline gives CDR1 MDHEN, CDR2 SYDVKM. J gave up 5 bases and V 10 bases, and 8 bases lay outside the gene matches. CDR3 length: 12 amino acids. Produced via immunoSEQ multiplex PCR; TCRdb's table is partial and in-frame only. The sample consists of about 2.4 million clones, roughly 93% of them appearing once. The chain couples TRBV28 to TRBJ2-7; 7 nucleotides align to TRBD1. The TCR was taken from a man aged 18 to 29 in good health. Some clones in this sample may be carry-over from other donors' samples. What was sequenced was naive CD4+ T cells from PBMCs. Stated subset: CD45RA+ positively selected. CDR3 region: CAIMTGRDEQYF. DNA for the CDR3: TGTGCCATCATGACAGGGCGCGACGAGCAGTACTTC.